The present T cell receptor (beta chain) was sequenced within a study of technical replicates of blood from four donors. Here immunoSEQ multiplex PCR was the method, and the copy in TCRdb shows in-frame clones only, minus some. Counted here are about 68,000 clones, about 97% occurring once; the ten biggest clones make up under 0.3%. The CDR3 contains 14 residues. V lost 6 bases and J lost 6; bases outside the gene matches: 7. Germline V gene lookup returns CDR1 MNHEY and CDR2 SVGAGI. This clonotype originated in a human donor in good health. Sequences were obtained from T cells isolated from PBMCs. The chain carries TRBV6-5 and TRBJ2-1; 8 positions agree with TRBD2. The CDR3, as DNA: TGTGCCAGCAGGAGCGGGAGTGGGCGCAATGAGCAGTTCTTC. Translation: CASRSGSGRNEQFF.